These T cell receptor beta chains were read from a single sample in a study of blood T cell repertoires in COVID-19. Some clones are missing from TCRdb's copy, which holds only in-frame ones; the method was immunoSEQ multiplex PCR. The sample consists of hundreds of thousands of clones, 75% to 90% of them appearing once. Sequencing was performed on PBMCs or T cells enriched from blood (not recorded which). The receptors here all came from a man aged 25-45 years who had recovered from COVID-19. Both conserved end residues are part of each CDR3. D genes are given only for firm matches. The listing skips clone size in some rows; elsewhere it reads once, few, many or a size class.

cdr3_aa cdr3_nt v_call d_call j_call cdr3_length clone_size
CASSPGTASYEQYF TGTGCCAGCTCACCCGGGACAGCGTCCTACGAGCAGTACTTC TRBV18 TRBD1 TRBJ2-7 14 -
CASSSKYPGLAGAYEQFF TGTGCCAGCAGCTCGAAGTACCCGGGACTAGCGGGAGCCTATGAGCAGTTCTTC TRBV7-9 TRBD2 TRBJ2-1 18 -
CASSVGQTYEQYF TGTGCCAGCAGCGTAGGTCAGACCTACGAGCAGTACTTC TRBV9 - TRBJ2-7 13 -
CASSSGQDLPYGYTF TGTGCCAGCAGTTCGGGACAGGACCTACCCTATGGCTACACCTTC TRBV5-4 TRBD1 TRBJ1-2 15 -
CASSLMGAGTGSNQPQHF TGTGCCAGCAGCTTAATGGGCGCCGGGACAGGGAGTAATCAGCCCCAGCATTTT TRBV7-2 TRBD1 TRBJ1-5 18 -
CASRNGQNTGELFF TGTGCCAGCAGGAACGGACAGAACACCGGGGAGCTGTTTTTT TRBV6-5 - TRBJ2-2 14 -
CASKFGQGNSPLHF TGTGCCAGTAAATTTGGACAGGGGAATTCACCCCTCCACTTT TRBV19 TRBD1 TRBJ1-6 14 -
CASGLVPGWGSGGASSYNEQFF TGTGCTAGTGGTTTGGTACCGGGTTGGGGTTCTGGGGGGGCAAGCTCCTACAATGAGCAGTTCTTC TRBV12-5 - TRBJ2-1 22 -
CASTGSGAGPYEQYF TGTGCCAGCACCGGTAGCGGAGCGGGCCCCTACGAGCAGTACTTC TRBV6-5 - TRBJ2-7 15 -
CASSQASGGVSYEQYF TGCGCCAGCAGCCAGGCCTCGGGGGGGGTCTCCTACGAGCAGTACTTC TRBV4-1 TRBD2 TRBJ2-7 16 few
CASSLGLAGGQVEQYF TGCGCCAGCAGCTTGGGACTAGCGGGAGGCCAGGTCGAGCAGTACTTC TRBV4-1 TRBD2 TRBJ2-7 16 -
CAWSVSLAGGADTQYF TGTGCCTGGAGTGTAAGCCTAGCGGGAGGGGCAGATACGCAGTATTTT TRBV30 TRBD2 TRBJ2-3 16 -
CASTAGHVTDTQYF TGTGCCAGTACCGCGGGTCATGTCACAGATACGCAGTATTTT TRBV19 - TRBJ2-3 14 -
CASSLSLAGGTDTQYF TGCGCCAGCAGCTTGAGTCTAGCGGGAGGTACAGATACGCAGTATTTT TRBV5-1 TRBD2 TRBJ2-3 16 -
CASSQAQTPETQYF TGTGCCAGCAGCCAGGCCCAAACACCGGAGACCCAGTACTTC TRBV11-2 - TRBJ2-5 14 -
CATSDSGTDYNQPQHF TGTGCCACCAGTGATTCTGGGACAGACTACAATCAGCCCCAGCATTTT TRBV24-1 TRBD1 TRBJ1-5 16 few
CASSLQGGNPPANTGELFF TGTGCCAGCAGCCTTCAAGGAGGCAATCCCCCCGCGAACACCGGGGAGCTGTTTTTT TRBV9 - TRBJ2-2 19 -
CASRGGQSTFARYGYTF TGTGCCAGTAGGGGGGGACAGTCCACATTCGCCCGATATGGCTACACCTTC TRBV19 TRBD1 TRBJ1-2 17 -
CASSLGVLSGSDTEQFF TGTGCCAGCAGCTTAGGAGTCCTTAGCGGGAGTGACACTGAGCAGTTCTTC TRBV7-9 TRBD2 TRBJ2-1 17 -
CASSLEPGRGHTIYF TGTGCCAGCAGCTTAGAGCCAGGACGCGGGCACACCATATATTTT TRBV7-2 - TRBJ1-3 15 few
CASKRDTHETQYF TGTGCCAGTAAGAGGGACACCCACGAGACCCAGTACTTC TRBV19 - TRBJ2-5 13 once
CASRGQSSNYGYTF TGTGCCAGCAGGGGACAGAGCTCTAACTATGGCTACACCTTC TRBV2 TRBD1 TRBJ1-2 14 -
CASSPGTVSGNTIYF TGTGCCAGCAGTCCCGGGACAGTCTCTGGAAACACCATATATTTT TRBV28 TRBD1 TRBJ1-3 15 -
CASSEGGGEQFF TGCGCCAGCAGTGAGGGGGGAGGTGAGCAGTTCTTC TRBV10-2 - TRBJ2-1 12 -
CASKSGSSYNEQFF TGTGCCAGCAAATCGGGGAGCTCCTACAATGAGCAGTTCTTC TRBV28 - TRBJ2-1 14 -
CASQTGLDEQFF TGTGCCAGCCAGACAGGCCTCGATGAGCAGTTCTTC TRBV27 - TRBJ2-1 12 -
CASGLPGTGHQETQYF TGTGCCAGCGGACTACCGGGGACAGGGCATCAAGAGACCCAGTACTTC TRBV7-9 TRBD1 TRBJ2-5 16 -
CASSQSTRGTQYF TGTGCCAGCAGCCAAAGCACCCGGGGGACCCAGTACTTC TRBV3-1/TRBV3-2 - TRBJ2-5 13 -
CASSQDYGAGVVNQFF TGTGCCAGCAGCCAAGATTACGGGGCGGGAGTAGTTAATCAGTTCTTC TRBV4-2 TRBD2 TRBJ2-1 16 -
CATKPGQGFAEAFF TGTGCCACCAAGCCGGGACAGGGCTTCGCTGAAGCTTTCTTT TRBV10-3 TRBD1 TRBJ1-1 14 -
CASSLPGQGYGYTF TGTGCCAGCAGTTTACCCGGACAGGGCTATGGCTACACCTTC TRBV28 TRBD1 TRBJ1-2 14 -
CSARRGSEQYF TGCAGTGCGCGAAGGGGGAGCGAGCAGTACTTC TRBV20-1 - TRBJ2-7 11 -
CASSLLAGIRLAGGSYNEQFF TGTGCCAGCAGTTTATTAGCGGGGATCCGCCTAGCGGGAGGTTCCTACAATGAGCAGTTCTTC TRBV28 TRBD2 TRBJ2-1 21 -
CAWSVSGLNEQYF TGTGCCTGGAGTGTCAGCGGGTTGAACGAGCAGTACTTC TRBV30 - TRBJ2-7 13 -
CASSYGRGVGTEAFF TGTGCCAGCAGTTACGGGAGGGGCGTTGGGACTGAAGCTTTCTTT TRBV6-5 - TRBJ1-1 15 -
CAITRGANYGYTF TGTGCCATCACCAGGGGAGCTAACTATGGCTACACCTTC TRBV10-3 - TRBJ1-2 13 -
CASRGGLAGTDTQYF TGTGCCAGCAGAGGTGGCCTAGCGGGAACAGATACGCAGTATTTT TRBV6-5 TRBD2 TRBJ2-3 15 -
CASSRGTSGQVDTQYF TGTGCCAGCAGCCGAGGTACTAGCGGGCAAGTAGATACGCAGTATTTT TRBV7-8 TRBD2 TRBJ2-3 16 -
CASSLERGRNTIYF TGTGCCAGCAGTCTAGAACGGGGTCGAAACACCATATATTTT TRBV9 - TRBJ1-3 14 -
CASSRLQGARGNTIYF TGTGCCAGCAGTCGACTACAGGGGGCGCGGGGAAACACCATATATTTT TRBV28 TRBD1 TRBJ1-3 16 -
CASSSGIAGAGYNEQFF TGTGCCAGCAGCTCCGGGATAGCGGGAGCGGGCTACAATGAGCAGTTCTTC TRBV5-4 TRBD2 TRBJ2-1 17 -
CATSDPSNQPQHF TGTGCCACCAGTGATCCAAGCAATCAGCCCCAGCATTTT TRBV24-1 - TRBJ1-5 13 -
CASSESPGGPQHF TGCGCCAGCAGTGAATCACCGGGGGGGCCCCAGCATTTT TRBV10-1 - TRBJ1-5 13 -
CASSLIVPNNEQFF TGTGCCAGCAGCTTAATAGTCCCCAACAATGAGCAGTTCTTC TRBV7-9 - TRBJ2-1 14 -
CASSTSGPYEQYF TGTGCCTCCTCGACTAGCGGACCCTACGAGCAGTACTTC TRBV30 TRBD2 TRBJ2-7 13 few
CASSPSGNTGELFF TGCGCCAGCAGCCCCAGCGGGAACACCGGGGAGCTGTTTTTT TRBV5-1 - TRBJ2-2 14 -
CATSGGPPNTGELFF TGTGCCACCAGTGGAGGGCCCCCGAACACCGGGGAGCTGTTTTTT TRBV24-1 - TRBJ2-2 15 -
CASTTGANTEAFF TGTGCCAGCACTACAGGGGCCAACACTGAAGCTTTCTTT TRBV28 TRBD1 TRBJ1-1 13 -
CASREGQSSGYTF TGTGCCAGCAGGGAGGGACAGTCAAGTGGCTACACCTTC TRBV12-3/TRBV12-4 TRBD1 TRBJ1-2 13 -
CASSLSTGVGRTEAFF TGCGCCAGCAGCTTATCGACAGGAGTTGGCCGAACTGAAGCTTTCTTT TRBV5-1 - TRBJ1-1 16 -